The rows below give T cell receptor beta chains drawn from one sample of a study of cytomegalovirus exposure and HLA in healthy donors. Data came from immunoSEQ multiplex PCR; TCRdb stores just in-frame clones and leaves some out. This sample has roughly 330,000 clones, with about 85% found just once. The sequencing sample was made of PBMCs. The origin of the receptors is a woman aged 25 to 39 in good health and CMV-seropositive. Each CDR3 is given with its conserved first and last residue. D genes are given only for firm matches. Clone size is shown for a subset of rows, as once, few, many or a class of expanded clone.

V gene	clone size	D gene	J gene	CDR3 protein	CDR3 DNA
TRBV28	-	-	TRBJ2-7	CASSPSRGFILYEQYF	TGTGCCAGCAGTCCGTCTCGGGGGTTTATTTTGTACGAGCAGTACTTC
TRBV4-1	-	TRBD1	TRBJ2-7	CASSHLTGTGDLEQYF	TGCGCCAGCAGCCATCTGACCGGGACAGGGGATTTGGAGCAGTACTTC
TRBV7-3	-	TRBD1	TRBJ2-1	CASSPGTGGKNEQFF	TGTGCCAGCAGCCCTGGGACAGGGGGTAAGAATGAGCAGTTCTTC
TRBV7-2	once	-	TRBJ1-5	CASSLEGPYSNQPQHF	TGTGCCAGCAGCTTAGAGGGCCCCTATAGCAATCAGCCCCAGCATTTT
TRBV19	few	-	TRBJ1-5	CASNSRDLSNQPQHF	TGTGCCAGTAATTCCAGGGACCTGAGCAATCAGCCCCAGCATTTT
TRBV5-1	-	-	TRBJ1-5	CASSSWSTGNQPQHF	TGCGCCAGCAGCTCCTGGTCTACGGGAAATCAGCCCCAGCATTTT
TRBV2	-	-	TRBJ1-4	CASSENFGTGLGKLFF	TGTGCCAGCAGTGAAAATTTCGGGACGGGTCTTGGAAAACTGTTTTTT
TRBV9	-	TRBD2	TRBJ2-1	CASSTHRTSGNEQFF	TGTGCCAGCAGCACCCACCGGACTAGCGGGAATGAGCAGTTCTTC
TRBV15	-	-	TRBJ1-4	CATSRTPIATTNEKLFF	TGTGCCACCAGCAGAACCCCGATAGCCACAACTAATGAAAAACTGTTTTTT
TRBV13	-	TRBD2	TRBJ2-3	CASSGGGRADTQYF	TGTGCCAGCAGCGGCGGGGGGAGGGCAGATACGCAGTATTTT
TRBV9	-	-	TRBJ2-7	CASSYHAGYEQYF	TGTGCCAGCAGTTACCACGCCGGCTACGAGCAGTACTTC
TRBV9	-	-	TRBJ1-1	CASSVNIGQEAFF	TGTGCCAGCAGCGTAAACATCGGACAAGAAGCTTTCTTT
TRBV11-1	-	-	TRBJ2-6	CASSLRLGANVLTF	TGTGCCAGCAGCTTAAGACTGGGGGCCAACGTCCTGACTTTC
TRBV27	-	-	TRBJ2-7	CASSLLGSGYEQYF	TGTGCCAGCAGTTTACTGGGTAGCGGCTACGAGCAGTACTTC
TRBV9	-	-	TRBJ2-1	CASSDGTYNEQFF	TGTGCCAGCAGCGACGGGACCTACAATGAGCAGTTCTTC
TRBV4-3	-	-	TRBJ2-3	CASSQFSTGSSDTQYF	TGCGCCAGCAGCCAATTTAGTACAGGATCCTCAGATACGCAGTATTTT
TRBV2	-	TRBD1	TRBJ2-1	CASSGGGQGINEQFF	TGTGCCAGCAGTGGGGGGGGACAGGGAATTAATGAGCAGTTCTTC
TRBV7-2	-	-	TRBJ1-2	CASSLDNFYGYTF	TGTGCCAGCAGCTTAGACAATTTCTATGGCTACACCTTC
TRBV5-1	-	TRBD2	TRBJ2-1	CASSLGGAPEQFF	TGCGCCAGCAGCCTCGGGGGGGCCCCCGAGCAGTTCTTC
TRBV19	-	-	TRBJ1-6	CASSTGQGNSPLHF	TGTGCCAGTAGTACCGGGCAGGGTAATTCACCCCTCCACTTT
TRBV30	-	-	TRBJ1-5	CAWSVLTGLQPQHF	TGTGCCTGGAGTGTACTTACAGGTTTGCAGCCCCAGCATTTT
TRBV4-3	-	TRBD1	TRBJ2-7	CASSLTRDRDDEQYF	TGCGCCAGCAGCCTGACCCGGGACAGGGATGACGAGCAGTACTTC
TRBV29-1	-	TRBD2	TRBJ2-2	CSVEGLAGTNTGELFF	TGCAGCGTTGAAGGACTAGCGGGGACGAACACCGGGGAGCTGTTTTTT
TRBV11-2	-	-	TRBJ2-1	CASRYNVLNEQFF	TGTGCCAGCAGATATAACGTCCTGAATGAGCAGTTCTTC
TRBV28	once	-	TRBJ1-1	CASSLAGQGTEAFF	TGTGCCAGCAGTTTAGCAGGGCAGGGTACTGAAGCTTTCTTT
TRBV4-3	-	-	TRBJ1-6	CASSQEARLDSPLHF	TGCGCCAGCAGCCAAGAGGCCAGGTTGGATTCACCCCTCCACTTT
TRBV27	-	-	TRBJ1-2	CASSLAGELYGYTF	TGTGCCAGCAGTTTGGCGGGGGAGCTCTATGGCTACACCTTC
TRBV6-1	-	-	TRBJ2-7	CASSPGAQGYEQYF	TGTGCCAGCAGCCCCGGGGCTCAGGGCTACGAGCAGTACTTC
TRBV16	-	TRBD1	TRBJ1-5	CASSQRTGNNQPQHF	TGTGCCAGCAGCCAAAGGACAGGGAACAATCAGCCCCAGCATTTT
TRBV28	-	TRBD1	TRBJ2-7	CASSFQGDRRFEQYF	TGTGCCAGCAGTTTTCAGGGGGATCGGCGTTTCGAGCAGTACTTC
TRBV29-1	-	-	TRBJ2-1	CSVERGKGQFF	TGCAGCGTTGAACGCGGGAAGGGGCAGTTCTTC
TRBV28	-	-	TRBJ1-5	CASSLRKVGNQPQHF	TGTGCCAGCAGTTTAAGGAAGGTAGGCAATCAGCCCCAGCATTTT
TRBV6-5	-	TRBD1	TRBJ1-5	CASSSSQGGQPQHF	TGTGCCAGCAGTTCCTCCCAGGGGGGCCAGCCCCAGCATTTT
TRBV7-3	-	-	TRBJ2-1	CASSLVGGAGDEQFF	TGTGCCAGCAGCTTAGTGGGCGGGGCCGGCGATGAGCAGTTCTTC
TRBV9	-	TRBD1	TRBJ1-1	CASSVDRGDTEAFF	TGTGCCAGCAGCGTAGACAGGGGGGACACTGAAGCTTTCTTT
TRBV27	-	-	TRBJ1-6	CASRVGLMSYNSPLHF	TGTGCCAGCAGGGTGGGTCTAATGTCCTATAATTCACCCCTCCACTTT
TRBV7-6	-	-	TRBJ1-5	CASSPNSNQPQHF	TGTGCCAGCAGCCCAAATAGCAATCAGCCCCAGCATTTT
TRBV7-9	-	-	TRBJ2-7	CASSAGAYEQYF	TGTGCCAGCAGCGCCGGGGCCTACGAGCAGTACTTC
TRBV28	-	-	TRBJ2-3	CASSLAYSESSTDTQYF	TGTGCCAGCAGTTTAGCCTACAGTGAGTCTAGCACAGATACGCAGTATTTT
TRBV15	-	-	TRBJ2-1	CATSASGNEQFF	TGTGCCACCAGCGCGTCGGGGAATGAGCAGTTCTTC
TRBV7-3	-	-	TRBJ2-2	CASSPQGATNTGELFF	TGTGCCAGCAGCCCCCAAGGGGCAACTAACACCGGGGAGCTGTTTTTT
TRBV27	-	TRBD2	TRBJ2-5	CASSLGSGGALETQYF	TGTGCCAGCAGTCTGGGGAGCGGGGGGGCACTTGAGACCCAGTACTTC
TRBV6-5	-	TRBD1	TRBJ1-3	CASGDSFSGNTIYF	TGTGCCAGCGGGGACAGTTTCTCTGGAAACACCATATATTTT
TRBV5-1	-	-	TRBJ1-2	CASSLDPSAGDGYTF	TGCGCCAGCAGCTTGGACCCGAGCGCAGGGGATGGCTACACCTTC
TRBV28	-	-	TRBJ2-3	CASTPVRGRGLTDTQYF	TGTGCCAGCACCCCAGTGAGAGGGAGAGGCCTCACAGATACGCAGTATTTT
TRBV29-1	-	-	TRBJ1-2	CSVEGDYGYTF	TGCAGCGTTGAAGGGGACTATGGCTACACCTTC
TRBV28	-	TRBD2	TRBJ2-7	CASSLHPGLAGGEQYF	TGTGCCAGCAGTTTGCATCCGGGACTAGCGGGAGGCGAGCAGTACTTC
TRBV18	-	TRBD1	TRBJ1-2	CASSPQTGYSGYTF	TGTGCCAGCTCACCCCAGACAGGGTACTCTGGCTACACCTTC
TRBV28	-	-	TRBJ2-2	CASSLMSPGELFF	TGTGCCAGCAGTTTAATGTCCCCCGGGGAGCTGTTTTTT
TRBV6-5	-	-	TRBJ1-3	CASRPGRHSGNTIYF	TGTGCCAGCAGGCCTGGACGCCACTCTGGAAACACCATATATTTT
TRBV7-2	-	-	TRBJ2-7	CASSSYPLKSYEQYF	TGTGCCAGCAGCTCGTACCCCTTAAAAAGTTACGAGCAGTACTTC
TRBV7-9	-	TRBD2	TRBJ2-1	CASSPGLAGVLYEQFF	TGTGCCAGCAGCCCCGGACTAGCGGGAGTATTGTATGAGCAGTTCTTC
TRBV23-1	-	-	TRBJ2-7	CASTHYSSDSSYEQYF	TGCGCCAGCACCCACTACTCGTCGGACAGCTCCTACGAGCAGTACTTC
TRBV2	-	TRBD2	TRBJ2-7	CASSEILGRHEQYF	TGTGCCAGCAGTGAAATTCTCGGGAGGCACGAGCAGTACTTC
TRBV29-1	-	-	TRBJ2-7	CSVGQAYEQYF	TGCAGCGTTGGGCAGGCCTACGAGCAGTACTTC
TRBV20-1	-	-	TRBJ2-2	CSARKGGELFF	TGCAGTGCTAGGAAGGGCGGGGAGCTGTTTTTT